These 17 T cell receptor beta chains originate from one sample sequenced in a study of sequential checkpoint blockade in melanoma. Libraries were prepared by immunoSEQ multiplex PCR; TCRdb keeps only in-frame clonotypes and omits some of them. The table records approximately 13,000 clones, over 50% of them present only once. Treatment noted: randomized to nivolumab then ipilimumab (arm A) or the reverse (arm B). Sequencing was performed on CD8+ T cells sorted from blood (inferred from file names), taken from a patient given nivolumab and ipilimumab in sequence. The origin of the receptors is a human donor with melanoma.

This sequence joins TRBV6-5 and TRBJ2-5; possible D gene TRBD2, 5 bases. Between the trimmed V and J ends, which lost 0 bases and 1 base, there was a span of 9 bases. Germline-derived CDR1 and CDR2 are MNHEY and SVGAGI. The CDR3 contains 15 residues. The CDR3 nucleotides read TGTGCCAGCAGTTACTCCCGGGATCCCCAAGAGACCCAGTACTTC. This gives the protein CASSYSRDPQETQYF.

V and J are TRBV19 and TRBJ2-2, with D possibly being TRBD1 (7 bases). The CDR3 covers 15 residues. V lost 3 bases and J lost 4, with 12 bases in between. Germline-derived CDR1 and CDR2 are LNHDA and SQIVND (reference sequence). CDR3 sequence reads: CASSIFQGGTGELFF. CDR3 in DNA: TGTGCCAGTAGTATTTTCCAGGGGGGCACCGGGGAGCTGTTTTTT.

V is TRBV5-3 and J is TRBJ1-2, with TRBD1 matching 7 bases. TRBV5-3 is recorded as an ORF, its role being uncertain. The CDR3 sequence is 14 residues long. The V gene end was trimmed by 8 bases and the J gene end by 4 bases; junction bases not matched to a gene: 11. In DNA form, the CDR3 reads TGTGCCAGCAATTCTAACAGGGGACCCTATGGCTACACCTTC. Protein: CASNSNRGPYGYTF.

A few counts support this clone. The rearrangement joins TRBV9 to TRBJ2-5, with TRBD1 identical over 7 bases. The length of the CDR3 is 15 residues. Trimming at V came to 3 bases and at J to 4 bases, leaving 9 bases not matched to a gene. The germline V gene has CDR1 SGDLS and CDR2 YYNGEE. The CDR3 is CASSGQQGLGETQYF. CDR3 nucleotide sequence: TGTGCCAGCAGCGGACAACAGGGGCTGGGAGAGACCCAGTACTTC.

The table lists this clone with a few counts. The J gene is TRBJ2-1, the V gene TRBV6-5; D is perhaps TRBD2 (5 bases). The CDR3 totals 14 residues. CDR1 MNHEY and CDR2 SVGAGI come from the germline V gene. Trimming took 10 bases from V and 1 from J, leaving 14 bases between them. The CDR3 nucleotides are TGTGCCATCGCGGACTGGACTTCCTACAATGAGCAGTTCTTC. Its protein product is CAIADWTSYNEQFF.

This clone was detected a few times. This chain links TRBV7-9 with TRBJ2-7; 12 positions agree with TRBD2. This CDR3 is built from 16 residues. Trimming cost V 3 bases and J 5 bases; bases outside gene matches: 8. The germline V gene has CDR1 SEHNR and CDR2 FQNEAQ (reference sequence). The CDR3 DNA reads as TGTGCCAGCAGCTTGGGGACTAGCGGGTTAGGGAACGAGCAGTACTTC. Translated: CASSLGTSGLGNEQYF.

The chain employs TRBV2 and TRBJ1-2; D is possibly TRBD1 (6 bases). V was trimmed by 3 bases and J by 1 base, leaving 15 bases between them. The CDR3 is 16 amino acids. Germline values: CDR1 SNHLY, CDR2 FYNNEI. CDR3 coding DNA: TGTGCCAGCAGTGAGGAGGCAGGGGCTTTTAACTATGGCTACACCTTC. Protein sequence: CASSEEAGAFNYGYTF.

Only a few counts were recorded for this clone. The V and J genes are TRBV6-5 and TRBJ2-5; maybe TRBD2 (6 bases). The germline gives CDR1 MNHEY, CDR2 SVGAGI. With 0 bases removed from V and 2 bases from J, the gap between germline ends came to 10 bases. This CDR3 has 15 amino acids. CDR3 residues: CASSYSAGGQETQYF. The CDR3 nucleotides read TGTGCCAGCAGTTACTCGGCTGGGGGGCAAGAGACCCAGTACTTC.

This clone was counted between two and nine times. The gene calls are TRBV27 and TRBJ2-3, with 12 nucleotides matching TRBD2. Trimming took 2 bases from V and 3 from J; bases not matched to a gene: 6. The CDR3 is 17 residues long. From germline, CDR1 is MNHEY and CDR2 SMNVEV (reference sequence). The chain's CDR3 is CASSLPSGGARTDTQYF. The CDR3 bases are TGTGCCAGCAGTTTACCTAGCGGGGGGGCACGGACAGATACGCAGTATTTT.

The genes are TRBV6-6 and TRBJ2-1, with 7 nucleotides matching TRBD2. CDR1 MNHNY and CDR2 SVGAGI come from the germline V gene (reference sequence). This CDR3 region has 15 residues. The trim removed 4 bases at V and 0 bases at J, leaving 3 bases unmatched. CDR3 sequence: CASSLAGPSYNEQFF. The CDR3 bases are TGTGCCAGCAGTTTAGCGGGTCCCTCCTACAATGAGCAGTTCTTC.

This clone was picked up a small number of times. The CDR3 region is CASSEWGGLGETQYF. The DNA for the CDR3 is TGTGCCAGCAGTGAATGGGGCGGCCTTGGGGAGACCCAGTACTTC. J is TRBJ2-5 and V is TRBV2; D is perhaps TRBD1 (5 bases). Trimming took off 2 bases at V and 5 bases at J, with 15 bases between the two ends. The CDR3 contains 15 residues. CDR1 is SNHLY, CDR2 FYNNEI, per germline.

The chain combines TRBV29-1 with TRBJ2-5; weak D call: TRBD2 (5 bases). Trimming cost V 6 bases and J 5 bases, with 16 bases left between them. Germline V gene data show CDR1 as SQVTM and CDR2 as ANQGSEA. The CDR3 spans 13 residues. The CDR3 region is CSVHLRGPETQYF. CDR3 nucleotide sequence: TGCAGCGTCCACCTTCGAGGGCCGGAGACCCAGTACTTC.

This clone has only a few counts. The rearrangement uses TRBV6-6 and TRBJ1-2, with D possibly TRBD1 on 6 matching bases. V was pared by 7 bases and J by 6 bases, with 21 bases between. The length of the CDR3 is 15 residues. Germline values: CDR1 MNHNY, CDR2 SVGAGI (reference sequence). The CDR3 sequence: CASTPQGLIKDGYTF. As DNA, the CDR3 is TGTGCCAGCACCCCGCAGGGGTTAATTAAGGATGGCTACACCTTC.

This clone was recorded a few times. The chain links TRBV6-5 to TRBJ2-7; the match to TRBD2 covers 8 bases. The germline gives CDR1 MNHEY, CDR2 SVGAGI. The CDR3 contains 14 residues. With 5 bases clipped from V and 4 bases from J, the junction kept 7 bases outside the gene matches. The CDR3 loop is CASSQGLGKYEQYF. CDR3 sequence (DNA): TGTGCCAGCAGTCAGGGACTAGGGAAATACGAGCAGTACTTC.

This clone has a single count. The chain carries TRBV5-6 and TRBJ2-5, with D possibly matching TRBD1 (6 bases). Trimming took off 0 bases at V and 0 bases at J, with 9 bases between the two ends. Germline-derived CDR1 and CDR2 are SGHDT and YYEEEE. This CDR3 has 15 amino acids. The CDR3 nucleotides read TGTGCCAGCAGCTTGGGACAGGTAAACCAAGAGACCCAGTACTTC. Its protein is CASSLGQVNQETQYF.

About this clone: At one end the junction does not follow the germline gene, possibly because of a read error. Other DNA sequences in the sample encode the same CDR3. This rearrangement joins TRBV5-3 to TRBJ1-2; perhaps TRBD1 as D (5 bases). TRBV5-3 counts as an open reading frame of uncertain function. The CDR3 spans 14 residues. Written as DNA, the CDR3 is TGCGCCAGCAGCCAATGGAGCGCAGGGCTTGGCTACACCTTC. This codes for CASSQWSAGLGYTF.

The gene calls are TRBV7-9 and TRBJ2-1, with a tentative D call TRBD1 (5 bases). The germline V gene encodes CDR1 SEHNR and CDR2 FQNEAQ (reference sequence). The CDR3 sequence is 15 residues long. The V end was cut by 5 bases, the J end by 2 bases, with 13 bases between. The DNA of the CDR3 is TGTGCCAGCAGCCCCCAGGGTGCGCCCTACAATGAGCAGTTCTTC. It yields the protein CASSPQGAPYNEQFF.